Included here is one T cell receptor (beta chain) sequence, with context. What it binds is unknown. The CDR3 extends over 14 amino acids. The V gene lost 6 bases and the J gene lost 4 bases, with 13 bases spanning the gap. Germline V gene lookup returns CDR1 MNHEY and CDR2 SMNVEV (reference sequence). The data stem from a study of cytotoxic CD8 clonotypes in ibrutinib-treated CLL. Study background: The patient breakdown showed approximately 11 relapsed/refractory and around 16 treatment-naive cases, with 17 IGHV unmutated. Mean productive templates were about 260,000; mean productive rearrangements were 94,082.

Investigators sourced 1.5 to 2 micrograms of genomic DNA from cryopreserved PBMCs for TCR beta libraries. Assay used: immunoSEQ multiplex PCR; TCRdb lists only in-frame clones, some missing. The data contain 15,000 to 20,000 clones, over 70% of them singletons. General study points: There were few public clonotypes, and on treatment they contracted or stayed stable.

The sequence derives from a human donor with chronic lymphocytic leukemia. The sequencing used PBMCs, collected before ibrutinib treatment. The chain joins TRBV27 to TRBJ2-1; tentatively, D is TRBD1 (6 bases). CDR3 nucleotides: TGTGCCAGCAGCCCCAGGACAGATTACAATGAGCAGTTCTTC. Protein: CASSPRTDYNEQFF.